This TCR beta chain was captured in a study of blood T cell repertoires in COVID-19. Germline V gene sequence: CDR1 MGHRA, CDR2 YSYEKL. The CDR3 length is 16 residues. Unmatched junction bases numbered 5, after V lost 4 bases and J lost 1 base. Clones were sequenced by immunoSEQ multiplex PCR, and TCRdb holds only the in-frame ones, with some missing. The profile covers around 400,000 clones, with around 87% appearing a single time and 2.3% taken by the ten largest. The chain combines TRBV4-1 with TRBJ2-3; 10 bases match TRBD1. This clonotype was obtained from an older woman with COVID-19, enrolled during active disease. The source material was peripheral blood. CDR3 sequence reads: CASSPGTGDRTDTQYF. CDR3 bases: TGCGCCAGCAGCCCGGGGACAGGGGACCGCACAGATACGCAGTATTTT.